This T cell receptor (beta chain) was documented in a study of T-cell reconstitution after alpha-beta-depleted transplantation in children (dated by TCRdb to the mid-2010s). Looking at the study overall: The study quantitatively tracked T-cell immune reconstitution after TCRalphabeta/CD19-depleted allogeneic hematopoietic cell transplantation in children using TCR repertoire profiling.

Study-wide conclusions, independent of this receptor: In some patients, high TCRbeta diversity at day 60 was attributed to recipient T cells and intrathymic progenitors that had survived conditioning. Over subsequent months, a decline in hyperexpanded clone frequencies was noted, and after one year, T-cell counts and TCRbeta diversity were mostly ascribed to newly produced T cells. The apparently early alphabetaT-cell count recovery about two months after transplant was reportedly dependent on only several hundred rapidly expanded clones derived from non-depleted graft cells.

V is cut by 5 bases and J by 0 bases, and the space between the germline ends is 13 bases. From its cysteine to its phenylalanine, the CDR3 spans 15 amino acids. Just CDR3 DNA is preserved here, 45 bases in frame from base 1. CDR1 SEHNR and CDR2 FQNEAQ are derived from the germline V gene (reference sequence). To prepare the library, PCR was applied. Instrument used: Illumina HiSeq 2500. To normalize quantification of the TCRbeta repertoire, the TCR libraries were built with molecular barcoding that relied on unique molecular identifiers. The raw public data were reprocessed by TCRdb itself: fastp quality trimming at Q25, MiXCR clonotype calling, in-frame beta chains only. CDR3 protein duplicates are merged, each entry listing the most common genes and DNA. For this sample there are a few hundred thousand distinct CDR3 sequences; approximately 12% appear just once. The ten largest clones add up to around 2.2% of the sample.

What this sample's treatment or condition label stands for: allogeneic hematopoietic cell transplantation with graft depleted of TCRalphabeta T cells and CD19 B cells. The children who served as transplant recipients had been given grafts of TCRalphabeta/CD19-depleted allogeneic hematopoietic cells. With respect to this clonotype: What this receptor recognizes is not known. No base quality values were provided; no much bigger clone lies one nucleotide off.

The rearrangement joined TRBV7-9 to TRBJ1-1; the D gene remains uncertain. This receptor was obtained from a male patient between 10 and 17 years old who had a stem cell transplant for acute myeloid leukemia, so the T cells may come from the graft donor. Sequencing used PBMCs, mostly from graft donor cells, obtained 360 days after TCRalphabeta/CD19-depleted stem cell transplant. The DNA is TGTGCCAGCAGCCGATTCACAGCTCTGAACACTGAAGCTTTCTTT. This sequence encodes CASSRFTALNTEAFF.